Listed below are T cell receptor beta chains from one sample, sequenced in a study of OX40 agonist ivuxolimab in advanced cancers. Clones were sequenced by immunoSEQ multiplex PCR, and TCRdb holds only the in-frame ones, with some missing. Of 52,000 or so clones listed, just under 85% are singletons. Specimen: CD4+ or CD8+ T cells sorted from blood, collected in a trial of the OX40 agonist ivuxolimab. These receptors came from an adult with an advanced solid tumor such as melanoma, head and neck, liver or kidney cancer. Both conserved end residues are part of each CDR3. A D gene is named only where the DNA matches it firmly. Clone size is stated in some rows and not others, as once, few, many or a class when expanded.

TRBV7-8	-	-	TRBJ2-1	TGTGCCAGCAGCTTAGGCGGGGGCGCCTACAATGAGCAGTTCTTC	CASSLGGGAYNEQFF
TRBV19	-	-	TRBJ2-5	TGTGCCAGTAGTATAACCCCGACCTCAGAGACCCAGTACTTC	CASSITPTSETQYF
TRBV6-1	TRBD1	medium-sized	TRBJ1-2	TGTGCCAGCAGCCGGACAGGGGGCAGCTATGGCTACACCTTC	CASSRTGGSYGYTF
TRBV5-1	-	-	TRBJ2-7	TGCGCCAGCAGCTCGATAGAGGGCGAGCAGTACTTC	CASSSIEGEQYF
TRBV25-1	TRBD1	-	TRBJ2-1	TGTGCCAGCTACCCCGGGGGGACAGGGGGGACCTACAATGAGCAGTTCTTC	CASYPGGTGGTYNEQFF
TRBV4-1	-	few	TRBJ1-5	TGCGCCAGCAGCCAAGAATTGACTGGCAATCAGCCCCAGCATTTT	CASSQELTGNQPQHF
TRBV15	-	-	TRBJ2-1	TGTGCCACCAGCAAAGAAGGGAGGACTGAGCAGTTCTTC	CATSKEGRTEQFF
TRBV29-1	-	-	TRBJ2-6	TGCAGCGTACTCGCCGCCTCTGGGGCCAACGTCCTGACTTTC	CSVLAASGANVLTF
TRBV11-2	TRBD1	-	TRBJ1-2	TGTGCCAGCAGCTACAGGGGCCCATATGGCTACACCTTC	CASSYRGPYGYTF
TRBV2	TRBD1	-	TRBJ2-2	TGTGCCAGCAGTGAGAGGGCAGGGGGCCACACCGGGGAGCTGTTTTTT	CASSERAGGHTGELFF
TRBV2	-	-	TRBJ1-5	TGTGCCAGCAGTGGGGATGGGTATAGCAATCAGCCCCAGCATTTT	CASSGDGYSNQPQHF
TRBV19	-	-	TRBJ1-1	TGTGCCAGTAGCCCTCAGGGCGAGAGAGCTTTCTTT	CASSPQGERAFF
TRBV6-5	-	-	TRBJ1-5	TGTGCCAGCAGTTACGGGCAGTCCAATCAGCCCCAGCATTTT	CASSYGQSNQPQHF
TRBV6-5	-	few	TRBJ1-1	TGTGCCAGCAGTACCCCGAGACAGGCCAACACTGAAGCTTTCTTT	CASSTPRQANTEAFF
TRBV11-2	-	-	TRBJ2-5	TGTGCCAGCAGTCTCGGAAGGGGTGAGACCCAGTACTTC	CASSLGRGETQYF
TRBV7-6	-	once	TRBJ1-2	TGTGCCAGCAGCTTAACTCAGGGGTGGCCTAACTATGGCTACACCTTC	CASSLTQGWPNYGYTF
TRBV23-1	TRBD1	-	TRBJ1-2	TGCGCCAGGGGGACAGGGGGCAACTATGGCTACACCTTC	CARGTGGNYGYTF
TRBV18	TRBD1	-	TRBJ1-1	TGTGCCAGCTCGTACCTACAGGGGGACACTGAAGCTTTCTTT	CASSYLQGDTEAFF
TRBV4-2	TRBD1	-	TRBJ2-1	TGTGCCAGCAGACGGACAGGGAGATACCTTTCCTACAATGAGCAGTTCTTC	CASRRTGRYLSYNEQFF
TRBV18	TRBD1	-	TRBJ1-1	TGTGCCAGCTCACGGACAGGGGGGGACACTGAAGCTTTCTTT	CASSRTGGDTEAFF
TRBV18	-	-	TRBJ1-1	TGTGCCAGCTCACCATCGGGGGACGAAGCTTTCTTT	CASSPSGDEAFF
TRBV14	TRBD1	-	TRBJ2-2	TGTGCCAGCAGCCAAGATACAGTGGGACAGGGAGGAGAGCTGTTTTTT	CASSQDTVGQGGELFF
TRBV30	-	-	TRBJ2-1	TGTGCCTGGATGGACTACTCCTACAATGAGCAGTTCTTC	CAWMDYSYNEQFF
TRBV18	-	-	TRBJ2-3	TGTGCCAGCTCACCACCGACACTCCGGGCGCAGTATTTT	CASSPPTLRAQYF
TRBV9	-	-	TRBJ1-3	TGTGCCAGCAGCGTAGCTTTTAAGGCAACTGGAAACACCATATATTTT	CASSVAFKATGNTIYF
TRBV5-6	TRBD1	-	TRBJ1-5	TGTGCCAGCAGCTCACGTGGGACAGGGGGCACTCGCAATCAGCCCCAGCATTTT	CASSSRGTGGTRNQPQHF
TRBV2	-	few	TRBJ1-2	TGTGCCAGCAGTGAAGGGAACTATGGCTACACCTTC	CASSEGNYGYTF
TRBV4-3	TRBD1	-	TRBJ1-2	TGCGCCAGCAGCCAAGGGACAGGTGACTATGGCTACACCTTC	CASSQGTGDYGYTF